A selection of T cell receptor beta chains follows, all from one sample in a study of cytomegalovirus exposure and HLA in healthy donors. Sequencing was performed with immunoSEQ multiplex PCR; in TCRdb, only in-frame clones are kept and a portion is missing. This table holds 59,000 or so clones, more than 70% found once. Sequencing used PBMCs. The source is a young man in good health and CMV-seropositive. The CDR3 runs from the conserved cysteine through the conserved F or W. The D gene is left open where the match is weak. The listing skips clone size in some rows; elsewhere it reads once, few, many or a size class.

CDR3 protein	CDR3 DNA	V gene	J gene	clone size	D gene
CASSSGVGNQPQHF	TGTGCCAGCAGTTCAGGGGTTGGCAATCAGCCCCAGCATTTT	TRBV5-5	TRBJ1-5	-	-
CASVGRDTQYF	TGTGCCAGTGTTGGCCGAGATACGCAGTATTTT	TRBV6-5	TRBJ2-3	-	-
CASRKGGEKLFF	TGTGCCAGCAGAAAAGGGGGTGAAAAACTGTTTTTT	TRBV28	TRBJ1-4	-	-
CASSATSGRSYNEQFF	TGTGCCAGCAGCGCAACTAGCGGGAGGTCCTACAATGAGCAGTTCTTC	TRBV5-4	TRBJ2-1	-	TRBD2
CASSPDTGELFF	TGTGCCAGCAGCCCGGACACCGGGGAGCTGTTTTTT	TRBV7-3	TRBJ2-2	few	-
CASTIRTSGTANTGELFF	TGTGCCAGCACTATACGAACTTCCGGGACAGCGAACACCGGGGAGCTGTTTTTT	TRBV5-4	TRBJ2-2	once	TRBD1
CASNRRGRETQYF	TGTGCCAGCAACCGGAGGGGCAGGGAGACCCAGTACTTC	TRBV28	TRBJ2-5	-	-
CASSFELAAYF	TGTGCCAGCAGTTTTGAGCTAGCGGCCTACTTC	TRBV28	TRBJ2-5	-	TRBD2
CASSLGDRVPDTQYF	TGTGCCAGCAGTTTAGGGGACAGGGTTCCAGATACGCAGTATTTT	TRBV27	TRBJ2-3	-	TRBD1
CASSVVGSGGSAYNEQFF	TGTGCCAGCAGCGTAGTCGGTAGCGGGGGGTCGGCCTACAATGAGCAGTTCTTC	TRBV9	TRBJ2-1	-	TRBD2
CASSYEAGVGGNEQFF	TGTGCCAGCAGTTACGAAGCGGGGGTAGGTGGGAATGAGCAGTTCTTC	TRBV6-5	TRBJ2-1	-	TRBD2
CASNMGQGNGYTF	TGTGCCAGCAACATGGGACAGGGGAACGGCTACACCTTC	TRBV28	TRBJ1-2	-	TRBD1
CASSEALAVVSSYEQYF	TGTGCCAGCAGTGAAGCGCTGGCGGTCGTCAGCTCCTACGAGCAGTACTTC	TRBV6-1	TRBJ2-7	-	-
CASSPRRLVYNEQFF	TGTGCCAGCAGTCCCCGCCGGCTAGTCTACAATGAGCAGTTCTTC	TRBV6-1	TRBJ2-1	-	-
CASSALQGRKPQHF	TGTGCCAGTAGTGCGCTTCAGGGCCGAAAGCCCCAGCATTTT	TRBV19	TRBJ1-5	once	-
CASSPGQSPDTQYF	TGTGCCAGCAGCCCAGGACAGTCCCCAGATACGCAGTATTTT	TRBV7-2	TRBJ2-3	once	-
CASSATGTGELFF	TGTGCCAGCAGTGCCACAGGGACCGGGGAGCTGTTTTTT	TRBV27	TRBJ2-2	-	-
CASGLAPYLGEQYF	TGTGCTAGTGGTTTAGCTCCCTACCTTGGCGAGCAGTACTTC	TRBV12-5	TRBJ2-7	-	-
CASSIAPGGRTEAFF	TGTGCCAGTAGTATAGCCCCCGGGGGAAGGACTGAAGCTTTCTTT	TRBV19	TRBJ1-1	-	-
CASSFDWTVVEPQHF	TGTGCCAGCAGCTTCGATTGGACTGTCGTTGAGCCCCAGCATTTT	TRBV5-8	TRBJ1-5	-	-
CASSSRQGGNTIYF	TGTGCCAGCAGCTCTCGGCAGGGGGGAAACACCATATATTTT	TRBV7-2	TRBJ1-3	-	-
CASSPNDQGYEQYF	TGCGCCAGCAGCCCTAACGATCAGGGCTACGAGCAGTACTTC	TRBV5-1	TRBJ2-7	-	-